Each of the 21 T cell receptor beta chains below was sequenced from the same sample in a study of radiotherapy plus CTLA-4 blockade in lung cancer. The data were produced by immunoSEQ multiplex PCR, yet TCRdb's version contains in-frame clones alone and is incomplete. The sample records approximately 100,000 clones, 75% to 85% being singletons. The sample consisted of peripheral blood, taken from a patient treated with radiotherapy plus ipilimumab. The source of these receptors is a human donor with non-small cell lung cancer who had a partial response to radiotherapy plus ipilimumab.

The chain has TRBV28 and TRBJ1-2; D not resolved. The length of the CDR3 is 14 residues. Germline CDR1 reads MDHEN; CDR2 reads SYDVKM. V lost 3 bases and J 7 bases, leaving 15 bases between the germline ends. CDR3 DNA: TGTGCCAGCAGTTTCTCGGATAGACTGAGTGGCTACACCTTC. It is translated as CASSFSDRLSGYTF.

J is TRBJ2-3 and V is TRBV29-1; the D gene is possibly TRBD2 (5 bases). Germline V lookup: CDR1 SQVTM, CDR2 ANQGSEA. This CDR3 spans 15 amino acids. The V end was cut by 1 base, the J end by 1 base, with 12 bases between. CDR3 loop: CSVEGVVEGTDTQYF. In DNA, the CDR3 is TGCAGCGTTGAAGGTGTGGTGGAGGGCACAGATACGCAGTATTTT.

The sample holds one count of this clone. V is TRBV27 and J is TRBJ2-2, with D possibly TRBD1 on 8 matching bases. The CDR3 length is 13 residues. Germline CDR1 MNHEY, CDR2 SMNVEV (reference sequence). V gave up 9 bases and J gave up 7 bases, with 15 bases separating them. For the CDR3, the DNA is TGTGCCAGTGGACAGGGAGGGGGCGGGGAGCTGTTTTTT. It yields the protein CASGQGGGGELFF.

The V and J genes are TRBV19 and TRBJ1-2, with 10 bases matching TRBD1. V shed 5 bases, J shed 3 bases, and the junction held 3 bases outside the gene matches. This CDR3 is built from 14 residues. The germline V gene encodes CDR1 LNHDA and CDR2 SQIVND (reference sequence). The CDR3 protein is CASSPGTGDYGYTF. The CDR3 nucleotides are TGTGCCAGTAGTCCAGGGACAGGGGACTATGGCTACACCTTC.

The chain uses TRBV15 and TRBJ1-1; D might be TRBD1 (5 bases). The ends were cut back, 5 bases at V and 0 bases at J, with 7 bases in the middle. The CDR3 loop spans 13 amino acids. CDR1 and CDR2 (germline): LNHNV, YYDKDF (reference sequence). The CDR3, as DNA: TGTGCCACCAGCGCAGGGATGAACACTGAAGCTTTCTTT. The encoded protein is CATSAGMNTEAFF.

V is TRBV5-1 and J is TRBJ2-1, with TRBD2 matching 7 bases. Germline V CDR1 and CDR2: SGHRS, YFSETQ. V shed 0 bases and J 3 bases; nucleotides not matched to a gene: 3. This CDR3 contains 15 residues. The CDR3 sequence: CASSLVTSSYNEQFF. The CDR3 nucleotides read TGCGCCAGCAGCTTGGTGACTAGCAGCTACAATGAGCAGTTCTTC.

The CDR3 is CASSIDTERLDYGYTF. The CDR3 DNA follows: TGTGCCAGTAGTATAGATACGGAAAGACTCGACTATGGCTACACCTTC. V usage is TRBV19 and J usage is TRBJ1-2; no clear D gene. Germline loops: CDR1 LNHDA, CDR2 SQIVND (reference sequence). CDR3 length equals 16 residues. Between the trimmed V and J ends, which lost 0 bases and 3 bases, there was a span of 14 bases.

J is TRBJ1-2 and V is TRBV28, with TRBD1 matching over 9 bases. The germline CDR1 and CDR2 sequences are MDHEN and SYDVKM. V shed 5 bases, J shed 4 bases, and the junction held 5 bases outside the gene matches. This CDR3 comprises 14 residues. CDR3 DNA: TGTGCCAGCAGTCCAACAGGGGGCGGCTATGGCTACACCTTC. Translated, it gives CASSPTGGGYGYTF.

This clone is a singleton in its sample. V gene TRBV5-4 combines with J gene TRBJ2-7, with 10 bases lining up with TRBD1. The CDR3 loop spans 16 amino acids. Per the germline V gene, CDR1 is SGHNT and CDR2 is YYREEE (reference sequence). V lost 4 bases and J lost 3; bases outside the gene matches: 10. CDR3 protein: CASSPAGTGDLYEQYF. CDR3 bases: TGTGCCAGCAGCCCCGCCGGGACAGGGGACCTCTACGAGCAGTACTTC. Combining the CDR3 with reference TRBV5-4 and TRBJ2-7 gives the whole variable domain ETGVTQSPTHLIKTRGQQVTLRCSSQSGHNTVSWYQQALGQGPQFIFQYYREEENGRGNFPPRFSGLQFPNYSSELNVNALELDDSALYLCASSPAGTGDLYEQYFGPGTRLTVT.

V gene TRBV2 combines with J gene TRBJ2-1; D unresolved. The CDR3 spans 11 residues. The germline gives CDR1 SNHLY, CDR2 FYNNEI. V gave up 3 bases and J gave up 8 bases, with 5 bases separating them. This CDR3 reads CASSDEDEQFF. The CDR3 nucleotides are TGTGCCAGCAGTGACGAGGATGAGCAGTTCTTC.

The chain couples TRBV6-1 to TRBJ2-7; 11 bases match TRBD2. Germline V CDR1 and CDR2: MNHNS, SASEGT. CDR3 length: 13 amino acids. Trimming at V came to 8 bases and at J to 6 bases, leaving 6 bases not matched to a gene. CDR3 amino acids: CASCPGLAVEQYF. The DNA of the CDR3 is TGTGCCAGCTGCCCGGGACTAGCGGTCGAGCAGTACTTC.

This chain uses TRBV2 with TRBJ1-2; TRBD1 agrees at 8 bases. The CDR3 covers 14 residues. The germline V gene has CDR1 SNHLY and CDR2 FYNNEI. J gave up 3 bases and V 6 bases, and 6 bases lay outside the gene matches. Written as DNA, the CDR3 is TGTGCCAGCAGCCCCCTGACAGGGGACTATGGCTACACCTTC. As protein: CASSPLTGDYGYTF.

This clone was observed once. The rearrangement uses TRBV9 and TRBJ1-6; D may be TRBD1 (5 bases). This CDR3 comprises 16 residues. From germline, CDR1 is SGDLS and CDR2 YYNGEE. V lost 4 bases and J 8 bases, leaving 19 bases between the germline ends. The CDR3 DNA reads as TGTGCCAGCAGCCCGCTCGGGGGGGGAGAATATTCACCCCTCCACTTT. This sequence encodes CASSPLGGGEYSPLHF.

CDR3 nucleotide sequence: TGTGCCAGCGAGGGGGGGCTGCCTTTCACTGAAGCTTTCTTT. This sequence encodes CASEGGLPFTEAFF. The chain couples TRBV28 to TRBJ1-1, with a tentative D call TRBD1 (6 bases). Looked up from germline, CDR1 is MDHEN and CDR2 is SYDVKM. The CDR3 has 14 amino acids. V lost 8 bases to trimming and J lost 4 bases, with 17 bases between them. Full variable domain (missing parts from reference TRBV28 and TRBJ1-1): DVKVTQSSRYLVKRTGEKVFLECVQDMDHENMFWYRQDPGLGLRLIYFSYDVKMKEKGDIPEGYSVSREKKERFSLILESASTNQTSMYLCASEGGLPFTEAFFGQGTRLTVV.

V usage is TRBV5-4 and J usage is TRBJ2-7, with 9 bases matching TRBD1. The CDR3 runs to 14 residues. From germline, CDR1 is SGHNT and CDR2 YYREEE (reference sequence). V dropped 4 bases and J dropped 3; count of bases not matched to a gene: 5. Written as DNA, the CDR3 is TGTGCCAGCAGCACCGGGACAGGGAACTACGAGCAGTACTTC. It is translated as CASSTGTGNYEQYF. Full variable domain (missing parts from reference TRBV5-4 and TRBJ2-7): ETGVTQSPTHLIKTRGQQVTLRCSSQSGHNTVSWYQQALGQGPQFIFQYYREEENGRGNFPPRFSGLQFPNYSSELNVNALELDDSALYLCASSTGTGNYEQYFGPGTRLTVT.

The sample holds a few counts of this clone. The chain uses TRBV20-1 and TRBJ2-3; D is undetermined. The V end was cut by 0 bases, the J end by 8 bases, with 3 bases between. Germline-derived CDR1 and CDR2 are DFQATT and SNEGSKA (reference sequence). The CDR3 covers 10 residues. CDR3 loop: CSARDITQYF. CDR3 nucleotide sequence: TGCAGTGCTAGAGATATTACGCAGTATTTT.

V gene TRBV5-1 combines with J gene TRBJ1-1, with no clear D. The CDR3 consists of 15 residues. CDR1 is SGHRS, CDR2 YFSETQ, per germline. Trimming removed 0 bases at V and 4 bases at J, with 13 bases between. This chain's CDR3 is CASSLDTRRGTEAFF. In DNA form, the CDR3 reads TGCGCCAGCAGCTTGGATACCCGACGGGGCACTGAAGCTTTCTTT. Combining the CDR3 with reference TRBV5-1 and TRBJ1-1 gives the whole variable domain KAGVTQTPRYLIKTRGQQVTLSCSPISGHRSVSWYQQTPGQGLQFLFEYFSETQRNKGNFPGRFSGRQFSNSRSEMNVSTLELGDSALYLCASSLDTRRGTEAFFGQGTRLTVV.

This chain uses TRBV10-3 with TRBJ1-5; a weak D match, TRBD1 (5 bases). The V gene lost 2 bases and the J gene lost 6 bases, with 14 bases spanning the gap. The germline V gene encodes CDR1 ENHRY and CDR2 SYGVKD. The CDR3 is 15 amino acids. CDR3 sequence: CAISENGGAGQPQHF. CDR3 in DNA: TGTGCCATCAGTGAGAATGGCGGGGCGGGTCAGCCCCAGCATTTT.

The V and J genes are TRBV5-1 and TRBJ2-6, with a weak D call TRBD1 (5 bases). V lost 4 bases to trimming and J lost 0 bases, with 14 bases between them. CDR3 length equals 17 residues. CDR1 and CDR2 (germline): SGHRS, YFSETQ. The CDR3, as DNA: TGCGCCAGCAGCGATCGATCAGGGCTCTCTGGGGCCAACGTCCTGACTTTC. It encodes CASSDRSGLSGANVLTF.

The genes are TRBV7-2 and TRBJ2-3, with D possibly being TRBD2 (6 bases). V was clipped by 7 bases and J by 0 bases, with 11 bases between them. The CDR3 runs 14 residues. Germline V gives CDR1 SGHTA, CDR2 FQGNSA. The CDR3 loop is CASTGRVSTDTQYF. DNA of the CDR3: TGTGCCAGCACCGGGAGAGTAAGCACAGATACGCAGTATTTT.

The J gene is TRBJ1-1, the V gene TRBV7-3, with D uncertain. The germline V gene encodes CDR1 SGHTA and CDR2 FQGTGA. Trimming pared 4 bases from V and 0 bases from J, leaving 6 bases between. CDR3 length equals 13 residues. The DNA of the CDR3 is TGTGCCAGCAGCTCCCTAATGAACACTGAAGCTTTCTTT. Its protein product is CASSSLMNTEAFF.